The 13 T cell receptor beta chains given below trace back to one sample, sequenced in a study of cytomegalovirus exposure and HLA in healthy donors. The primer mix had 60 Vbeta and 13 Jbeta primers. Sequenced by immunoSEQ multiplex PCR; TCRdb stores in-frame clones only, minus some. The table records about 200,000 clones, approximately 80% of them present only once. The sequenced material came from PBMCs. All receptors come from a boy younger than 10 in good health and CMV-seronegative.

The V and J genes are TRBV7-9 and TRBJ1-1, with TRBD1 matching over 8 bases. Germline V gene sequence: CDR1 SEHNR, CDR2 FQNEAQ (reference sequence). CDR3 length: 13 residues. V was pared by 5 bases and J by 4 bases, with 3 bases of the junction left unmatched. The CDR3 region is CASSVTGGTEAFF. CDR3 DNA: TGTGCCAGCAGCGTAACAGGGGGCACTGAAGCTTTCTTT.

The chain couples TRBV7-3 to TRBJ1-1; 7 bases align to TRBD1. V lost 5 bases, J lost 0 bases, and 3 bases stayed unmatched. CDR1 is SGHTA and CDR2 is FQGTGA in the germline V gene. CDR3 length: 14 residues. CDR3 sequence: CASSRDSLNTEAFF. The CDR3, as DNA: TGTGCCAGCAGCCGGGACAGTTTGAACACTGAAGCTTTCTTT.

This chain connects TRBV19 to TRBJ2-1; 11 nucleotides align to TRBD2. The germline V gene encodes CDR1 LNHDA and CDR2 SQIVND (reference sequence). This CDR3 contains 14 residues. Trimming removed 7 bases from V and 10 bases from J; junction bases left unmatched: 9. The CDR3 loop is CASTQTSGAWEQFF. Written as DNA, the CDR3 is TGTGCCAGTACCCAGACTAGCGGGGCTTGGGAGCAGTTCTTC.

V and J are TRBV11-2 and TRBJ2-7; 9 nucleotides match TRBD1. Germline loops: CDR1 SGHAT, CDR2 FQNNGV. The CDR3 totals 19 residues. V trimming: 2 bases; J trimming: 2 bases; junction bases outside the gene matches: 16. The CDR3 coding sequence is TGTGCCAGCAGCTTAAGGGGGGGATCAATGGACAGGGGCCCCTACGAGCAGTACTTC. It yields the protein CASSLRGGSMDRGPYEQYF.

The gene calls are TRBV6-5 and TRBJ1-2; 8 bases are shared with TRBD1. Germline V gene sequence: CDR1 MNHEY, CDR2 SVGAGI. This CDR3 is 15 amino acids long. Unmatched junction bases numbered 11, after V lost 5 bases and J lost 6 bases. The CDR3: CASSVDRGTLNGYTF. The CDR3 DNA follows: TGTGCCAGCAGTGTAGACAGGGGCACCCTAAATGGCTACACCTTC.

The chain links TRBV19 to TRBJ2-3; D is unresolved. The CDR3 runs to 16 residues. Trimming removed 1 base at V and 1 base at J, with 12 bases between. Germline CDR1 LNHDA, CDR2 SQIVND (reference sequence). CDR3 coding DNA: TGTGCCAGTAGTATAGTTCCCAGTCTCGGCACAGATACGCAGTATTTT. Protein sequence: CASSIVPSLGTDTQYF.

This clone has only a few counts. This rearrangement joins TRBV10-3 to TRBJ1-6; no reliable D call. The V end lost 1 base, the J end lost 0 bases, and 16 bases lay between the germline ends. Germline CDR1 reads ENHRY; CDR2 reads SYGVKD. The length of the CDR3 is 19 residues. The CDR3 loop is CAISEFFGSVSSYNSPLHF. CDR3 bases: TGTGCCATCAGTGAGTTTTTCGGGAGCGTTAGCTCCTATAATTCACCCCTCCACTTT.

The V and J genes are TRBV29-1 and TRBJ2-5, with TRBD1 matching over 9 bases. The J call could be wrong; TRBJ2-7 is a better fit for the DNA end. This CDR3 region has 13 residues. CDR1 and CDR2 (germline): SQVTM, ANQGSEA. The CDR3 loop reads CSVEGQGGYEQYF. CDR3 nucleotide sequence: TGCAGCGTTGAGGGACAGGGTGGGTACGAGCAGTACTTC.

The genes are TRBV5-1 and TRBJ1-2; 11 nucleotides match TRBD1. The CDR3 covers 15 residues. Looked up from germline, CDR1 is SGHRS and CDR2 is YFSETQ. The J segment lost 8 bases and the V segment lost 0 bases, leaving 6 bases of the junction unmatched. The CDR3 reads CASSLDGQGAQGYTF. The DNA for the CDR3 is TGCGCCAGCAGCTTGGACGGACAGGGGGCGCAGGGCTACACCTTC.

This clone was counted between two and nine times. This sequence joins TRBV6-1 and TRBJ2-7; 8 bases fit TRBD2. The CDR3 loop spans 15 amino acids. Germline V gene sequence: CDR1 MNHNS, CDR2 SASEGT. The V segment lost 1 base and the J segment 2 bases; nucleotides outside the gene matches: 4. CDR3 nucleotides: TGTGCCAGCAGTGAAGGGCCGGGAGGGGCCTACGAGCAGTACTTC. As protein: CASSEGPGGAYEQYF.

The CDR3 nucleotides are TGTGCCAGTAGCCCCGGGACAGGGGAATTTCAGCCCCAGCATTTT. Its protein product is CASSPGTGEFQPQHF. The V and J genes are TRBV19 and TRBJ1-5, with TRBD1 matching over 10 bases. The germline V gene encodes CDR1 LNHDA and CDR2 SQIVND (reference sequence). V dropped 6 bases and J dropped 6; count of bases not matched to a gene: 8. The CDR3 length is 15 residues.

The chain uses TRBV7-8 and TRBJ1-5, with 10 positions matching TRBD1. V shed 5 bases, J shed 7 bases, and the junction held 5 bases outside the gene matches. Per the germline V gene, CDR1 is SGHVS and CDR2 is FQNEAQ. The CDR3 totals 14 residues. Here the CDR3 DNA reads TGTGCCAGCAGCCAAGGACAGGGGGGACAGCCCCAGCATTTT. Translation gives CASSQGQGGQPQHF.

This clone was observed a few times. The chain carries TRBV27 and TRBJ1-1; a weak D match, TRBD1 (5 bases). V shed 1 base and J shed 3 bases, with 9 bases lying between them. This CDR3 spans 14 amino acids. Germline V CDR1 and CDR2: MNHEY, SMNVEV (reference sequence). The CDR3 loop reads CASSLLVRDTEAFF. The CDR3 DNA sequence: TGTGCCAGCAGTTTATTGGTCAGGGACACTGAAGCTTTCTTT.